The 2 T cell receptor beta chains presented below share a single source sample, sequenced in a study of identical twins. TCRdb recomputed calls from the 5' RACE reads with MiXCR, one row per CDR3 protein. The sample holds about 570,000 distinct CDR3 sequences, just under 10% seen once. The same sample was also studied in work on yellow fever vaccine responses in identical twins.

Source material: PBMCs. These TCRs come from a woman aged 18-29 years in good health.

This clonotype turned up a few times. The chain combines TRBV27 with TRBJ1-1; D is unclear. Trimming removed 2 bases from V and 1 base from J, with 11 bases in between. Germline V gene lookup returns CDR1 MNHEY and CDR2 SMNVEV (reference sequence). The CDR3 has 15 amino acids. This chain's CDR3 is CASSLLGQTNTEAFF. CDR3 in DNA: TGTGCCAGCAGTTTACTAGGCCAGACGAACACTGAAGCTTTCTTT.

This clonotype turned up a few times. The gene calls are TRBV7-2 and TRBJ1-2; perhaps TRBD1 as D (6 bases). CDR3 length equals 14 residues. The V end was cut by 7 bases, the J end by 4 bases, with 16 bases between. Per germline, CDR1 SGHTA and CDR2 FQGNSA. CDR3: CASTGRGISYGYTF. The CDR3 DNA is TGTGCCAGCACCGGAAGGGGGATTTCCTATGGCTACACCTTC.